These T cell receptor beta chains were read from a single sample in a study of cytomegalovirus exposure and HLA in healthy donors. Profiling relied on immunoSEQ multiplex PCR, and the TCRdb table lists in-frame clones only, not all of them. The data show 100,000 to 150,000 clones, 83% seen once. The sequencing input was PBMCs. The receptors derive from a girl aged 2 to 9 in good health and CMV-seronegative. The conserved cysteine and the conserved F or W are not part of the CDR3 here. The order of the fields is V gene, J gene, CDR3 protein.

>TRBV19|TRBJ1-6
ASSMRRDGWSPLH
>TRBV4-2|TRBJ2-1
ASSQGATDNEQF
>TRBV19|TRBJ1-2
ASSIADSGGGYT
>TRBV28|TRBJ1-5
ASSYFTDDTGTANQPQH
>TRBV6-1|TRBJ2-7
ASSPGQSYEQY
>TRBV27|TRBJ2-2
ASSARLAGAGFTGELF
>TRBV18|TRBJ2-7
ASSPAGSSYEQY
>TRBV10-3|TRBJ2-7
AISGQDSYEQY
>TRBV4-2|TRBJ2-3
ASSLGGRGGKDTQY
>TRBV7-2|-
ASRETSGGTYEQY
>TRBV7-9|TRBJ2-1
ASSSSGGGSGLSEQF
>TRBV11-2|TRBJ2-3
ASSLRGYADTQY
>TRBV11-2|TRBJ1-1
ASSFGRGQGGKNTEAF
>TRBV5-4|TRBJ2-7
ASSPGTSSTYEQY